This TCR beta chain was identified in a study of cytomegalovirus exposure and HLA in healthy donors. The PCR ran on 60 Vbeta and 13 Jbeta primers. TCRdb's table, derived via immunoSEQ multiplex PCR, lists solely in-frame clones and lacks some. Here the sample spans about 190,000 clones, roughly 80% being singletons. This CDR3 region has 19 residues. V gave up 4 bases and J gave up 2 bases; unmatched junction bases: 13. Germline V gives CDR1 SGHNT, CDR2 YYREEE (reference sequence). This TCR was recovered from a man over 45 in good health and CMV-seronegative. This sequence joins TRBV5-4 and TRBJ1-5, with TRBD1 identical over 12 bases. The specimen was PBMCs. Here the CDR3 reads CASSVTGTGGNRGNQPQHF. DNA for the CDR3: TGTGCCAGCAGCGTAACCGGGACAGGGGGCAATAGGGGCAATCAGCCCCAGCATTTT.